Listed here are 10 T cell receptor beta chains from one sample, sequenced in a study of shared clonotypes between healthy human individuals. Naive CD8 cells comprised CD45RO-negative, CCR7-positively selected cells, excluding terminally differentiated effector memory CD45RA+ cells. TCRdb keeps only in-frame clones here, not all; method: immunoSEQ multiplex PCR. The sample has about 2.1 million clones, about 93% seen once; the top ten hold 1.5% to 2%. Sequencing input: naive CD8+ T cells from PBMCs. The receptor set was obtained from a man aged 18 to 29 in good health. Some clones in this sample may be carry-over from other donors' samples.

The rearrangement joins TRBV19 to TRBJ1-1; D remains unclear. V was trimmed by 4 bases and J by 4 bases, leaving 7 bases between them. The germline CDR1 and CDR2 sequences are LNHDA and SQIVND (reference sequence). The CDR3 spans 12 residues. The CDR3 sequence: CASSSGITEAFF. The CDR3 DNA is TGTGCCAGTAGTAGTGGGATCACTGAAGCTTTCTTT.

Points on this clone: In the same sample, other DNA sequences code for this CDR3. This chain uses TRBV6-4 with TRBJ2-1, with 7 bases fitting TRBD1. In germline, CDR1 is MRHNA, CDR2 SNTAGT. CDR3 length equals 14 residues. With 2 bases clipped from V and 7 bases from J, the junction kept 5 bases outside the gene matches. CDR3 sequence (DNA): TGTGCCAGCAGTGACGACAGGGTGGGGAATGAGCAGTTCTTC. Amino acid sequence: CASSDDRVGNEQFF.

This clone was recorded once. The chain recombines TRBV9 with TRBJ2-4; the D call may be TRBD1 or TRBD2 (5 bases each). The germline CDR1 and CDR2 sequences are SGDLS and YYNGEE. The CDR3 loop spans 13 amino acids. Between the trimmed V and J ends, which lost 5 bases and 8 bases, there was a span of 14 bases. The CDR3 region has the DNA TGTGCCAGCAGTAGCATGAGGGGCGACATTCAGTACTTC. Translation gives CASSSMRGDIQYF.

This chain links TRBV11-2 with TRBJ2-7; possibly TRBD1 for D (5 bases). The CDR3 loop spans 17 amino acids. CDR1 is SGHAT and CDR2 is FQNNGV in the germline V gene. The ends were cut back, 4 bases at V and 2 bases at J, with 21 bases in the middle. CDR3 loop: CASSSLLSGPRPYEQYF. CDR3 nucleotides: TGTGCCAGCAGCTCCTTATTGTCAGGGCCTCGACCCTACGAGCAGTACTTC.

The chain carries TRBV7-9 and TRBJ2-1; the match to TRBD1 covers 7 bases. Trimming took 4 bases from V and 7 from J; bases not matched to a gene: 10. Per germline, CDR1 SEHNR and CDR2 FQNEAQ (reference sequence). This CDR3 is built from 15 residues. The CDR3 DNA reads TGTGCCAGCAGCTCCGACAGGGTTGAGAGGAATGAGCAGTTCTTC. This translates into CASSSDRVERNEQFF.

The V gene is TRBV21-1, the J gene TRBJ2-7. TRBV21-1 is annotated as a pseudogene. CDR3 length: 15 residues. The CDR3 region has the DNA TGTGCCAGCAACAACCTCGTGGTGGAATACTACGAGCAGTACTTC. Its translation: CASNNLVVEYYEQYF.

The chain combines TRBV28 with TRBJ1-2, with 7 bases matching TRBD1. Germline lookup yields CDR1 MDHEN and CDR2 SYDVKM. The CDR3 consists of 13 residues. V was pared by 7 bases and J by 5 bases, with 7 bases of the junction left unmatched. For the CDR3, the DNA is TGTGCCAGCAATACCGGGACAGCTTATGGCTACACCTTC. Protein: CASNTGTAYGYTF.

This chain connects TRBV4-2 to TRBJ2-7; D may be TRBD2 (6 bases). The germline gives CDR1 LGHNA, CDR2 YNFKEQ. V gave up 4 bases and J gave up 2 bases, with 15 bases separating them. This CDR3 has 15 residues. This CDR3 is CASSPDREPTYEQYF. In DNA, the CDR3 is TGTGCCAGCAGCCCAGACCGGGAGCCGACCTACGAGCAGTACTTC.

The chain has TRBV9 and TRBJ2-3; D tentatively fits TRBD1 or TRBD2 (5 bases each). This CDR3 has 17 amino acids. Germline assignment: CDR1 SGDLS and CDR2 YYNGEE. V shed 4 bases and J shed 4 bases, with 22 bases lying between them. CDR3 in amino acids: CASSQFRQGDDADTQYF. The CDR3 DNA reads TGTGCCAGCAGCCAATTCAGGCAAGGGGACGACGCAGATACGCAGTATTTT.

A word on this clone: Within the sample, other DNA sequences also encode this same CDR3. V gene TRBV7-9 combines with J gene TRBJ2-7; D not certain. Germline V gives CDR1 SEHNR, CDR2 FQNEAQ (reference sequence). Trimming cost V 5 bases and J 4 bases, with 9 bases left between them. The CDR3 is made up of 12 amino acids. CDR3 in DNA: TGTGCCAGCAGCCTCAGTGGGTACGAGCAGTACTTC. Translation: CASSLSGYEQYF. The full variable domain, completed using reference TRBV7-9 and TRBJ2-7, is DTGVSQNPRHKITKRGQNVTFRCDPISEHNRLYWYRQTLGQGPEFLTYFQNEAQLEKSRLLSDRFSAERPKGSFSTLEIQRTEQGDSAMYLCASSLSGYEQYFGPGTRLTVT.